Presented here are 32 T cell receptor beta chains from one specimen sequenced in a study of blood T cell repertoires in COVID-19. Clones were read by immunoSEQ multiplex PCR, and TCRdb kept only the in-frame ones, dropping some. The sample yields fewer than 200,000 clones, about 80% seen once. The sequenced material came from peripheral blood. Source of these receptors: a woman in her fifties or sixties with COVID-19, enrolled during active disease.

The chain uses TRBV5-4 and TRBJ2-5; TRBD2 agrees at 14 bases. The V gene end was trimmed by 4 bases and the J gene end by 7 bases; junction bases not matched to a gene: 9. Germline V gene data show CDR1 as SGHNT and CDR2 as YYREEE (reference sequence). The length of the CDR3 is 16 residues. This CDR3 is CASSGETSGRAGTQYF. CDR3 DNA: TGTGCCAGCAGCGGCGAGACTAGCGGGAGGGCCGGGACCCAGTACTTC.

This clone was seen more than once but under ten times. V usage is TRBV2 and J usage is TRBJ2-3, with TRBD2 matching over 10 bases. The CDR3 is 15 residues long. With V trimmed by 6 bases and J by 6 bases, 9 bases remained unmatched. CDR1 and CDR2 from the germline V gene are SNHLY and FYNNEI. The DNA for the CDR3 is TGTGCCAGCAGGGCCGGGACTAGCGCATTTGATACGCAGTATTTT. Protein sequence: CASRAGTSAFDTQYF.

CDR3 protein: CASSSTGGRQTDTQYF. The CDR3 DNA follows: TGTGCCAGCAGTTCAACTGGGGGCAGACAAACAGATACGCAGTATTTT. The J gene is TRBJ2-3, the V gene TRBV7-9; D perhaps matches TRBD1 (6 bases). The CDR3 is made up of 16 amino acids. The ends were cut back, 6 bases at V and 3 bases at J, with 19 bases in the middle. Germline loops: CDR1 SEHNR, CDR2 FQNEAQ (reference sequence). The full variable domain, rest sourced from reference TRBV7-9 and TRBJ2-3, is DTGVSQNPRHKITKRGQNVTFRCDPISEHNRLYWYRQTLGQGPEFLTYFQNEAQLEKSRLLSDRFSAERPKGSFSTLEIQRTEQGDSAMYLCASSSTGGRQTDTQYFGPGTRLTVL.

This clone occurred once. The rearrangement uses TRBV5-4 and TRBJ1-1, with TRBD1 matching 7 bases. Germline CDR1 and CDR2: SGHNT and YYREEE (reference sequence). V lost 1 base, J lost 3 bases, and 3 bases stayed unmatched. The CDR3 is 14 amino acids. This chain's CDR3 is CASSLTGVDTEAFF. The DNA of the CDR3 is TGTGCCAGCAGCTTGACAGGGGTGGACACTGAAGCTTTCTTT.

V and J are TRBV5-4 and TRBJ1-6, with D maybe TRBD1 (5 bases). From germline, CDR1 is SGHNT and CDR2 YYREEE (reference sequence). The CDR3 is 15 amino acids. The ends were cut back, 0 bases at V and 7 bases at J, with 11 bases in the middle. CDR3 nucleotide sequence: TGTGCCAGCAGCTTGGCAGGGTTAGGAAATTCACCCCTCCACTTT. Amino acid sequence: CASSLAGLGNSPLHF. Together with reference TRBV5-4 and TRBJ1-6, the CDR3 gives the full variable domain: ETGVTQSPTHLIKTRGQQVTLRCSSQSGHNTVSWYQQALGQGPQFIFQYYREEENGRGNFPPRFSGLQFPNYSSELNVNALELDDSALYLCASSLAGLGNSPLHFGNGTRLTVT.

The genes are TRBV3-1 (or the pseudogene TRBV3-2) and TRBJ2-3, with 11 bases aligning to TRBD2. Germline values: CDR1 LGHDT, CDR2 YNNKEL (reference sequence). The CDR3 is 18 amino acids. After removal of 0 bases from V and 1 base from J, the junction contained 6 bases not matched to a gene. The CDR3 nucleotides are TGTGCCAGCAGCCAAGATCATCCACTAGCGGGAGGCACAGATACGCAGTATTTT. Protein: CASSQDHPLAGGTDTQYF.

The gene calls are TRBV2 and TRBJ2-3; 7 bases are shared with TRBD2. With V trimmed by 6 bases and J by 1 base, 10 bases remained unmatched. In germline, CDR1 is SNHLY, CDR2 FYNNEI. The CDR3 extends over 16 amino acids. The CDR3 sequence: CASRGDYPGGTDTQYF. The DNA of the CDR3 is TGTGCCAGCAGAGGGGACTACCCGGGAGGCACAGATACGCAGTATTTT.

The chain combines TRBV19 with TRBJ2-3; tentative D call: TRBD2 (5 bases). There are 13 residues in the CDR3. Germline CDR1 LNHDA, CDR2 SQIVND (reference sequence). The V gene lost 5 bases and the J gene lost 4 bases, with 10 bases spanning the gap. CDR3 residues: CASSPTTSDTQYF. CDR3 nucleotides: TGTGCCAGTAGTCCGACTACCTCAGATACGCAGTATTTT.

The CDR3 region is CASRTGQGADTQYF. Written as DNA, the CDR3 is TGCGCCAGCAGGACCGGACAGGGCGCAGATACGCAGTATTTT. The chain links TRBV5-1 to TRBJ2-3, with 8 bases that match TRBD1. V lost 5 bases and J lost 4; bases outside the gene matches: 6. Germline CDR1 SGHRS, CDR2 YFSETQ. This CDR3 region has 14 residues.

The CDR3 sequence: CASRGTAQYEQYV. CDR3 sequence (DNA): TGTGCCAGCAGAGGGACAGCTCAATACGAGCAGTACGTC. The chain uses TRBV28 and TRBJ2-7, with 7 nucleotides matching TRBD1. Looked up from germline, CDR1 is MDHEN and CDR2 is SYDVKM. V lost 6 bases, J lost 4 bases, and 6 bases stayed unmatched. The CDR3 spans 13 residues.

This clone was recorded at least ten times. The chain has TRBV6-7 and TRBJ1-5, with D tentatively TRBD1 (5 bases). TRBV6-7 is filed as an ORF, its function uncertain. Deletions cut 0 bases from V and 4 bases from J, with 22 bases between. The CDR3 runs to 19 residues. In DNA form, the CDR3 reads TGTGCCAGCAGTTACTCGCATTGGAGTAAGGGGCGCTCGAATCAGCCCCAGCATTTT. Translating gives CASSYSHWSKGRSNQPQHF.

In this sample, this clone turned up a few times. CDR3 DNA sequence: TGTGCCAGCAGTCCCGGGACAGGGGGCCCCTGGCAGCCCCAGCATTTT. As protein: CASSPGTGGPWQPQHF. This chain connects TRBV27 to TRBJ1-5; 12 bases match TRBD1. Germline loops: CDR1 MNHEY, CDR2 SMNVEV (reference sequence). Trimming removed 5 bases from V and 7 bases from J; junction bases left unmatched: 9. This CDR3 is 16 amino acids long.

Points on this clone: A read error may account for a junction end that differs from germline. The CDR3 region has the DNA TGTGCTAGCAGCCCATCTGGAACGGGAGAGACCCAGTACTTC. This gives the protein CASSPSGTGETQYF. The chain combines TRBV7-7 with TRBJ2-5; D gene uncertain. The CDR3 runs to 14 residues. CDR1 and CDR2 (germline): SSHAT, FNYEAQ (reference sequence).

This clone was found once. This chain connects TRBV3-1 (or the pseudogene TRBV3-2) to TRBJ1-6, with TRBD1 matching over 11 bases. The CDR3 contains 19 residues. Germline assignment: CDR1 LGHDT and CDR2 YNNKEL (reference sequence). The junction had 4 bases not matched to a gene; V was cut back by 0 bases and J by 0 bases. CDR3 nucleotides: TGTGCCAGCAGCCAAGATTTTGGGACAGGGGGCTCCTATAATTCACCCCTCCACTTT. It translates to CASSQDFGTGGSYNSPLHF.

The chain combines TRBV10-2 with TRBJ1-1, with a weak D call TRBD1 (5 bases). CDR3 size: 13 residues. CDR1 is WSHSY and CDR2 is SAAADI in the germline V gene. V was pared by 3 bases and J by 3 bases, with 8 bases between. The CDR3 spells CASSDQGHTEAFF. CDR3 nucleotides: TGCGCCAGCAGTGACCAGGGTCACACTGAAGCTTTCTTT.

The chain has TRBV7-9 and TRBJ2-7; 13 bases map to TRBD2. The V gene's germline CDR1 is SEHNR and CDR2 FQNEAQ (reference sequence). V lost 3 bases to trimming and J lost 5 bases; unmatched junction nucleotides: 7. The CDR3 sequence is 16 residues long. The CDR3, as DNA: TGTGCCAGCAGCTTCTGGACTAGCGGGAGTCCCCACGAGCAGTACTTC. Protein product: CASSFWTSGSPHEQYF. Variable domain in full (rest from reference TRBV7-9 and TRBJ2-7): DTGVSQNPRHKITKRGQNVTFRCDPISEHNRLYWYRQTLGQGPEFLTYFQNEAQLEKSRLLSDRFSAERPKGSFSTLEIQRTEQGDSAMYLCASSFWTSGSPHEQYFGPGTRLTVT.

The chain's CDR3 is CASSLRDTEAFF. CDR3 nucleotides: TGTGCCAGCAGTTTGAGAGACACTGAAGCTTTCTTT. The chain joins TRBV12-3 or TRBV12-4 to TRBJ1-1, with D uncertain. This CDR3 contains 12 residues. Trimming cost V 3 bases and J 3 bases, with 5 bases left between them.

The chain combines TRBV5-1 with TRBJ1-1, with TRBD1 identical over 8 bases. CDR1 and CDR2 (germline): SGHRS, YFSETQ. With 4 bases clipped from V and 7 bases from J, the junction kept 9 bases outside the gene matches. The CDR3 runs 14 residues. CDR3 nucleotide sequence: TGCGCCAGCAGCGAGGGGACAGGAAACCGTGAAGCTTTCTTT. Translated: CASSEGTGNREAFF.

The sample holds a few counts of this clone. The chain uses TRBV5-6 and TRBJ2-1; TRBD2 agrees at 9 bases. J was trimmed by 5 bases and V by 2 bases; bases with no gene match: 5. The CDR3 runs 15 residues. In germline, CDR1 is SGHDT, CDR2 YYEEEE. CDR3 residues: CASSFGSGGNNEQFF. CDR3 nucleotides: TGTGCCAGCAGCTTTGGTAGCGGGGGTAACAATGAGCAGTTCTTC.

The chain carries TRBV6-1 and TRBJ2-3; no firm D call. Trimming took 3 bases from V and 5 from J, leaving 9 bases between them. The CDR3 spans 13 residues. The germline V gene has CDR1 MNHNS and CDR2 SASEGT. This CDR3 is CASSEISQDTQYF. DNA for the CDR3: TGTGCCAGCAGTGAGATATCACAAGATACGCAGTATTTT.

The chain has TRBV5-1 and TRBJ2-1, with a possible D match to TRBD2 (6 bases). Trimming pared 0 bases from V and 5 bases from J, leaving 9 bases between. The CDR3 extends over 14 amino acids. Germline CDR1 and CDR2: SGHRS and YFSETQ. The CDR3 DNA reads TGCGCCAGCAGCTTGGGGGACTCGCACAATGAGCAGTTCTTC. This encodes CASSLGDSHNEQFF.

The rearrangement joins TRBV2 to TRBJ1-2, with D possibly TRBD1 on 5 matching bases. The CDR3 has 16 amino acids. V dropped 3 bases and J dropped 4 bases, with 18 bases sitting between them. Germline CDR1 and CDR2: SNHLY and FYNNEI. For the CDR3, the DNA is TGTGCCAGCAGTGAGGACACCGCTCGGCGGTCCTATGGCTACACCTTC. Translated: CASSEDTARRSYGYTF.

The V gene is TRBV5-3, the J gene TRBJ1-1; no clear D. TRBV5-3 is treated as an ORF (open reading frame) with a function not yet certain. This CDR3 spans 15 amino acids. Deletions cut 3 bases from V and 0 bases from J, with 12 bases between. The CDR3 loop reads CARSSPILMNTEAFF. The CDR3, as DNA: TGTGCCAGAAGCTCCCCTATTCTTATGAACACTGAAGCTTTCTTT.

This clone came up once. V and J are TRBV13 and TRBJ1-5, with D perhaps TRBD1 (5 bases). CDR1 PRHDT and CDR2 FYEKMQ come from the germline V gene (reference sequence). The CDR3 spans 20 residues. V lost 5 bases to trimming and J lost 5 bases, with 31 bases between them. The CDR3 sequence is CASSGDLRDLLAHVDQPQHF. In nucleotides, the CDR3 is TGTGCCAGCAGCGGAGACCTCCGGGACTTACTTGCTCATGTCGATCAGCCCCAGCATTTT.

The genes are TRBV28 and TRBJ2-1; tentatively, D is TRBD2 (7 bases). From germline, CDR1 is MDHEN and CDR2 SYDVKM. CDR3 length: 14 amino acids. Trimming pared 6 bases from V and 4 bases from J, leaving 13 bases between. Written as DNA, the CDR3 is TGTGCCAGCAGGGGGGGGGCGGTTTACAATGAGCAGTTCTTC. Translation: CASRGGAVYNEQFF.

The sample holds one count of this clone. This chain links TRBV19 with TRBJ2-1; D is unclear. This CDR3 is built from 13 residues. CDR1 is LNHDA and CDR2 is SQIVND in the germline V gene (reference sequence). V shed 7 bases and J shed 4 bases, with 11 bases lying between them. This chain's CDR3 is CASKTHPYNEQFF. The CDR3 coding sequence is TGTGCCAGTAAAACTCACCCTTACAATGAGCAGTTCTTC.

The genes are TRBV7-8 and TRBJ2-7; D might be TRBD1 (5 bases). The V and J ends lost 5 bases and 10 bases respectively, with 21 bases between them. The germline V gene encodes CDR1 SGHVS and CDR2 FQNEAQ. The CDR3 totals 14 residues. CDR3 amino acids: CASSERPRQNLQYF. CDR3 coding DNA: TGTGCCAGCAGCGAAAGGCCCCGACAGAACTTACAGTACTTC.

Only a few counts were recorded for this clone. The CDR3 here is CASSFEVITGELFF. The CDR3 bases are TGTGCCAGCAGCTTCGAGGTGATCACCGGGGAGCTGTTTTTT. The J gene is TRBJ2-2, the V gene TRBV5-4; D uncertain. Germline CDR1 is SGHNT and CDR2 is YYREEE (reference sequence). V was cut by 2 bases and J by 4 bases, with 9 bases left in between. The CDR3 runs 14 residues.

This clone has just one count. The chain couples TRBV28 to TRBJ1-6; D possibly corresponds to TRBD1 (6 bases). The CDR3 spans 13 residues. With 6 bases removed from V and 9 bases from J, the gap between germline ends came to 12 bases. The germline gives CDR1 MDHEN, CDR2 SYDVKM. DNA for the CDR3: TGTGCCAGCAGCTCCCTAGGGGGTTCACCCCTCCACTTT. This encodes CASSSLGGSPLHF.

This chain connects TRBV6-2 or TRBV6-3 to TRBJ1-5, with 9 bases identical to TRBD1. The germline CDR1 and CDR2 sequences are MNHEY and SVGEGT. V was pared by 5 bases and J by 4 bases, with 12 bases of the junction left unmatched. The CDR3 sequence is 17 residues long. The CDR3, as DNA: TGTGCCAGCAGTCCCGGGACAGGGTTCCGTACGAATCAGCCCCAGCATTTT. This codes for CASSPGTGFRTNQPQHF.

The V call is TRBV19, the J call TRBJ1-2, with D perhaps TRBD1 (6 bases). Per germline, CDR1 LNHDA and CDR2 SQIVND (reference sequence). Trimming shortened V by 10 bases and J by 1 base, and 16 bases separated the two germline ends. The length of the CDR3 is 14 residues. Here the CDR3 reads CATGQSTFNYGYTF. CDR3 coding DNA: TGTGCCACCGGACAGAGCACCTTTAACTATGGCTACACCTTC.

V gene TRBV19 combines with J gene TRBJ1-2, with 12 bases matching TRBD1. Germline lookup yields CDR1 LNHDA and CDR2 SQIVND (reference sequence). The CDR3 length is 17 residues. V gave up 7 bases and J gave up 8 bases; unmatched junction bases: 17. In DNA form, the CDR3 reads TGTGCCAGTATTTCCCGGGACAGGGGGCCGTTGAGGGACGGCTACACCTTC. Translation: CASISRDRGPLRDGYTF.